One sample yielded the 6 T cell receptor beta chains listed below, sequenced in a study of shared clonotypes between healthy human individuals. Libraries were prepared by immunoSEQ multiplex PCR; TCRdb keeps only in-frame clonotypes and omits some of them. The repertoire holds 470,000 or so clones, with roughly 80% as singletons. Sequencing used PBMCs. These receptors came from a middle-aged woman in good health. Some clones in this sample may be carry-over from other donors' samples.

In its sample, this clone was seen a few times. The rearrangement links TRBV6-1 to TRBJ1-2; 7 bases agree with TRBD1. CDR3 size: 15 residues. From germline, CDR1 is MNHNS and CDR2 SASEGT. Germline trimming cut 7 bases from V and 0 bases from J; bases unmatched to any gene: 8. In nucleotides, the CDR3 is TGTGCCAGCAACAAAATACAGGGGTCTAACTATGGCTACACCTTC. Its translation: CASNKIQGSNYGYTF.

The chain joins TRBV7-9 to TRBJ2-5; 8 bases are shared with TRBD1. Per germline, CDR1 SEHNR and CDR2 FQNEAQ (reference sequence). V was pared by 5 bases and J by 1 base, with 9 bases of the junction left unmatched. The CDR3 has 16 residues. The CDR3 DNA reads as TGTGCCAGCAGCCTCAGGACAGGGCCGGGCCAAGAGACCCAGTACTTC. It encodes CASSLRTGPGQETQYF.

The CDR3 reads CASSPSLARAGTGSGNTIYF. The CDR3 coding sequence is TGTGCCAGCAGCCCCAGCTTGGCTCGGGCCGGGACAGGTTCTGGAAACACCATATATTTT. The V gene is TRBV5-5, the J gene TRBJ1-3, with 8 nucleotides matching TRBD1. CDR1 and CDR2 (germline): SGHKS, YYEKEE (reference sequence). With V trimmed by 4 bases and J by 1 base, 19 bases remained unmatched. The CDR3 runs 20 residues.

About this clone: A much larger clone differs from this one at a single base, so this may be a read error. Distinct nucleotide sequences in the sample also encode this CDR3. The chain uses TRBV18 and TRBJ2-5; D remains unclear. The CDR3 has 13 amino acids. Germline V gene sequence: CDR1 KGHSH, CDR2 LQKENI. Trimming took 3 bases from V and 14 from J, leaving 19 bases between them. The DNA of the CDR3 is TGTGCCAGCTCACCTGACACTACCTACGAGCAATACTTC. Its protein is CASSPDTTYEQYF.

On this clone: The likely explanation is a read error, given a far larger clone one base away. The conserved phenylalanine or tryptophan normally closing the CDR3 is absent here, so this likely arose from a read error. The CDR3, as DNA: TGTGCCAGCAGTTTAATTCTAGGCGGGAGAACCTCCTACGAGCAGTACTCC. Encoded protein: CASSLILGGRTSYEQYS. This chain connects TRBV28 to TRBJ2-7; 7 nucleotides line up with TRBD2. The CDR3 extends over 17 amino acids. With V trimmed by 2 bases and J by 0 bases, 10 bases remained unmatched. In germline, CDR1 is MDHEN, CDR2 SYDVKM.

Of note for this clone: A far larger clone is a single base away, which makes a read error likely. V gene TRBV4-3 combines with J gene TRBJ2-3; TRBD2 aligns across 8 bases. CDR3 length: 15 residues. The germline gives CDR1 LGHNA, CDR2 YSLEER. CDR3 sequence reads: CASSQAGGPADAQYF. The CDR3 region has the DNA TGCGCCAGCAGCCAAGCGGGAGGGCCGGCAGATGCGCAGTATTTT.